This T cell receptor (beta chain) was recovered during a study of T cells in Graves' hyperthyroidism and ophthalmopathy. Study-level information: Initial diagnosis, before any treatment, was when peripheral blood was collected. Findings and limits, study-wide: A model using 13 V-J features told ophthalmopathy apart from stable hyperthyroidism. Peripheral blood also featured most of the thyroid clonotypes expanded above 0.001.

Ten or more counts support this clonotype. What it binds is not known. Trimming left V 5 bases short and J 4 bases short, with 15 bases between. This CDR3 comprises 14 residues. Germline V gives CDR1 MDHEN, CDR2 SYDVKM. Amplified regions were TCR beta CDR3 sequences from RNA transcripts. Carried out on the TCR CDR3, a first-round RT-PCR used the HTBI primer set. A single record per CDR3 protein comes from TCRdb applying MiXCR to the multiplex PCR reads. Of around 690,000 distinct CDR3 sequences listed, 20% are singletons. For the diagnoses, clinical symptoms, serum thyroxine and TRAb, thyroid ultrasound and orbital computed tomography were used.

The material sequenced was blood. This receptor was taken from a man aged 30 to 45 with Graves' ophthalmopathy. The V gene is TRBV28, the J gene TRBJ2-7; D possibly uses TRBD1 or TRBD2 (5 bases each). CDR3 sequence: CASSHDGAGYEQYF. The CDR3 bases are TGTGCCAGCAGTCACGACGGGGCTGGGTACGAGCAGTACTTC.